This T cell receptor (beta chain) stems from a study of T cell repertoires in cytomegalovirus infection. The germline V gene has CDR1 MGHRA and CDR2 YSYEKL. Trimming cost V 0 bases and J 0 bases, with 20 bases left between them. The CDR3 extends over 19 amino acids. TCRdb processed the reads anew with MiXCR; each CDR3 protein has one entry. The sample consists of a few hundred thousand distinct CDR3 sequences, roughly 20% of them appearing once. The sequence derives from a human donor in good health (CMV status not recorded). Some clones in this sample may be carry-over from other donors' samples. The sequenced material came from PBMCs. J is TRBJ1-1 and V is TRBV4-1, with TRBD1 as a possible D gene (6 bases). The CDR3 DNA reads as TGCGCCAGCAGCCAAGAGTCGACAGGCCGGAGCGGGTTGAACACTGAAGCTTTCTTT. Translated, it gives CASSQESTGRSGLNTEAFF.